The present T cell receptor beta chain was sequenced within a study of T cells in Graves' hyperthyroidism and ophthalmopathy (dated by TCRdb to the late 2010s). General notes on the study: Peripheral blood samples were taken at initial diagnosis, before any treatment was given. TCR V-J signatures able to tell the groups apart were searched for in a discovery cohort of 100 patients, of whom 43 had Graves' ophthalmopathy and around 56 had stable Graves' hyperthyroidism. An independent validation cohort of fewer than 20 hyperthyroidism patients and about 16 patients who later progressed to ophthalmopathy tested prospective prediction of ophthalmopathy. For training and testing, the approximately 92 patients in the discovery cohort were randomly divided in a 7:3 ratio. The study also compared thyroid tissue and blood T-cell repertoires from more than 5 Graves' hyperthyroidism patients. Following sampling, methimazole starting at 30 mg daily was given to hyperthyroidism patients, and high-dose intravenous methylprednisolone was given to ophthalmopathy patients. The paper reports TCR Vbeta CDR3 sequencing of more than 120 peripheral blood samples: 40 or so ophthalmopathy, fewer than 85 hyperthyroidism and about 17 progressor patients.

The TCR beta CDR3 regions were amplified from RNA transcripts. The first round of RT-PCR for the TCR CDR3 was performed with the HTBI primer set and the Qiagen OneStep RT-PCR kit. The libraries were constructed in a second round of multiplex PCR and then size-selected and purified. Paired-end sequencing of the libraries was performed with 100 bp reads on an Illumina HiSeq2000. Per the authors' processing: Raw data were processed with SOAPnuke, discarding reads with adapters, uncalled bases, mean Phred below 15, or no exact constant-primer or identifier match. High-quality paired reads were merged using COPE v1.2.5, and each unique nucleotide sequence was defined as a clonotype. MiTCR v1.1 was used to align clonotypes to the IMGT TRBV, TRBD and TRBJ reference segments. The analysis was restricted to V-J combinations with a frequency above 0.0001, which together covered over 99% of the repertoires. The TCS score was defined as F50 (clonal expansion) divided by E x V (chaos), with BLOSUM62-based TCRdist calculated between CDR3 peptides within each V-J. Welch's t-statistics and random forest reduced just over 500 V-J features to fewer than 15, which were used in a naive Bayes classifier (R e1071). TCRdb reanalyzed the raw reads on its own, using fastp at Q25 for trimming and MiXCR for clone calling, and kept in-frame beta chains. Merged by CDR3 protein, the rows form single entries marked with the most common genes and DNA. The V and J calls and clone size are TCRdb's, not the authors'. This sample is represented by about 400,000 distinct CDR3 sequences; over 11% of them were singletons. In total, the top ten clones hold 25% to 30% of the sample.

This clonotype was counted ten times or more. Its antigen target is currently unknown. No much larger clone is present one base from it, and per-base qualities are unavailable. CDR1 and CDR2 are read off the germline V gene (reference sequence) as SGHKS and YYEKEE. From its cysteine to its phenylalanine, the CDR3 spans 18 amino acids. Only the CDR3 part of the read is kept: 54 bases, read in frame from the first base. Trimming removed 4 bases from V and 1 base from J, leaving 20 bases between the germline ends. Results and caveats for the whole study, not just this receptor: No statistical method was used to fix the sample size in advance, and group allocation was not hidden from the investigators. Most expanded thyroid clonotypes (frequency above 0.001) were also found in blood, which suggests that blood repertoires may mirror thyroid immune responses. In validation, progression to ophthalmopathy was predicted by the model with 65% to 71% sensitivity and approximately 78% specificity, a median of about 6.4 months before onset. A model built on a 13 V-J signature distinguished ophthalmopathy from stable hyperthyroidism, reaching 85% to 90% sensitivity and around 82% specificity in cross-validation and 80%/75% in testing.

In the ophthalmopathy patients, disease was moderately to severely active, with a Clinical Activity Score of 3 or more, a NOSPECS grade of 4 or more, and a duration of less than 3 months. Patients with uncontrolled infections, other autoimmune diseases, pregnancy or lactation were excluded. Clinical symptoms, serum thyroxine and TRAb, thyroid ultrasound, and orbital computed tomography formed the basis for the diagnoses. PBMCs were isolated from approximately 10 ml of fresh peripheral blood by Ficoll-Paque density gradient centrifugation. Total RNA was extracted with Trizol reagent, and quality was checked on an Agilent 2100 Bioanalyzer.

The chain is assembled from TRBV5-5 and TRBJ2-2, with a tentative D gene TRBD1 over 6 matching bases. Sequencing was done on a sample of blood. The sequence derives from a man over 45 with Graves' ophthalmopathy. The sequenced DNA is TGTGCCAGCAGCGACACCTCCCGACAGGCTAAGAACACCGGGGAGCTGTTTTTT. It translates as CASSDTSRQAKNTGELFF.